A single sample gave rise to the 29 T cell receptor beta chains below, sequenced in a study of control samples from healthy donors and cancer patients. This table comes from immunoSEQ multiplex PCR, and its TCRdb copy is limited to in-frame clones, with some not included. This sample has some 71,000 clones; nearly 90% occur once, and the top ten carry under 20%. The sequenced material came from PBMCs. All receptors come from a man in his fifties or sixties with lung cancer.

The genes are TRBV7-3 and TRBJ1-1; D might be TRBD1 (6 bases). V lost 5 bases, J lost 1 base, and 11 bases lay in between. Germline CDR1 SGHTA, CDR2 FQGTGA. The length of the CDR3 is 14 residues. This chain's CDR3 is CASSLGQPNTEAFF. DNA for the CDR3: TGTGCCAGCAGCCTTGGACAGCCGAACACTGAAGCTTTCTTT.

The chain joins TRBV11-3 to TRBJ2-5, with TRBD2 matching 13 bases. V lost 5 bases to trimming and J lost 3 bases; unmatched junction nucleotides: 0. CDR1 is SGHNT, CDR2 YENEEA, per germline. This CDR3 region has 14 residues. The CDR3 nucleotides read TGTGCCAGCAGCGGGACTAGCGGGGAAGAGACCCAGTACTTC. Translated: CASSGTSGEETQYF.

The chain has TRBV6-5 and TRBJ1-1; maybe TRBD1 (5 bases). From germline, CDR1 is MNHEY and CDR2 SVGAGI. Trimming stripped 1 base from V and 5 bases from J, with 11 bases between. The CDR3 runs 14 residues. The CDR3 nucleotides read TGTGCCAGCAGTTACTTCAGGGTGGGGACTGAAGCTTTCTTT. Amino acid sequence: CASSYFRVGTEAFF.

The chain joins TRBV25-1 to TRBJ2-7; D is uncertain. V lost 5 bases, J lost 4 bases, and 6 bases lay in between. Per the germline V gene, CDR1 is MGHDK and CDR2 is SYGVNS. This CDR3 has 11 amino acids. The CDR3 DNA reads as TGTGCCAGCAGTTACCAATACGAGCAGTACGTC. It translates to CASSYQYEQYV.

The CDR3 coding sequence is TGTGCCAGCAGCTTGTCCGGGACAGGGGGAGGCAATGAGCAGTTCTTC. This sequence encodes CASSLSGTGGGNEQFF. The rearrangement joins TRBV7-9 to TRBJ2-1, with 11 bases lining up with TRBD1. The ends lost 3 bases at V and 6 bases at J; junction bases unmatched: 7. Germline loops: CDR1 SEHNR, CDR2 FQNEAQ (reference sequence). CDR3 length equals 16 residues.

The V gene is TRBV5-5, the J gene TRBJ1-1; TRBD1 matches 8 bases. With V trimmed by 3 bases and J by 4 bases, 5 bases remained unmatched. The CDR3 covers 14 residues. CDR1 is SGHKS, CDR2 YYEKEE, per germline (reference sequence). The CDR3 protein is CASSSVTGATEAFF. The CDR3 nucleotides read TGTGCCAGCAGCTCCGTGACAGGGGCCACTGAAGCTTTCTTT.

This clone was counted many times. V is TRBV7-9 and J is TRBJ1-2; 7 bases align to TRBD1. V shed 6 bases and J 8 bases; nucleotides not matched to a gene: 9. The CDR3 consists of 13 residues. CDR1 and CDR2 (germline): SEHNR, FQNEAQ (reference sequence). DNA of the CDR3: TGTGCCAGCAGTCGACAGGGACCCGGGGGCTACACCTTC. Translated: CASSRQGPGGYTF.

This chain joins TRBV7-8 and TRBJ1-5; D not certain. There are 13 residues in the CDR3. Trimming shortened V by 2 bases and J by 5 bases, and 7 bases separated the two germline ends. CDR1 and CDR2 from the germline V gene are SGHVS and FQNEAQ. The CDR3 protein is CASSLSRYQPQHF. As DNA, the CDR3 is TGTGCCAGCAGCTTATCGAGATATCAGCCCCAGCATTTT.

V and J are TRBV5-1 and TRBJ2-5, with TRBD1 matching 7 bases. CDR3 size: 16 residues. Germline V gene sequence: CDR1 SGHRS, CDR2 YFSETQ. V was pared by 4 bases and J by 1 base, with 10 bases of the junction left unmatched. CDR3 nucleotide sequence: TGCGCCAGCAGCAGTAATACAGGGGTCGCCCAAGAGACCCAGTACTTC. Amino acid sequence: CASSSNTGVAQETQYF.

There are a few counts of this clone. The chain links TRBV10-3 to TRBJ1-2; no clear D gene. V was shortened by 3 bases and J by 6 bases, with 11 bases between the two germline ends. Germline V gives CDR1 ENHRY, CDR2 SYGVKD. This CDR3 region has 13 residues. CDR3 sequence reads: CAISDGTHHGYTF. For the CDR3, the DNA is TGTGCCATCAGTGACGGAACCCACCATGGCTACACCTTC.

The chain recombines TRBV29-1 with TRBJ1-1; 11 nucleotides match TRBD1. The CDR3 runs to 16 residues. Unmatched junction bases numbered 7, after V lost 1 base and J lost 3 bases. CDR1 and CDR2 (germline): SQVTM, ANQGSEA. CDR3 region: CSVEAIRDRGDTEAFF. DNA for the CDR3: TGCAGCGTTGAAGCTATAAGGGACAGGGGGGACACTGAAGCTTTCTTT.

The chain has TRBV15 and TRBJ1-1; D is undetermined. The length of the CDR3 is 13 residues. V dropped 2 bases and J dropped 10 bases, with 14 bases sitting between them. Germline CDR1 LNHNV, CDR2 YYDKDF (reference sequence). This CDR3 is CATSRSSETTAFF. CDR3 coding DNA: TGTGCCACCAGCAGATCATCGGAAACCACAGCTTTCTTT.

The rearrangement uses TRBV9 and TRBJ1-4; 9 bases map to TRBD1. Germline CDR1 and CDR2: SGDLS and YYNGEE. This CDR3 is built from 15 residues. The V and J ends lost 3 bases and 7 bases, in that order; junction bases with no gene match: 7. CDR3 region: CASSAGTGISEKLFF. CDR3 DNA: TGTGCCAGCAGCGCCGGGACAGGGATTAGTGAAAAACTGTTTTTT.

This chain links TRBV7-8 with TRBJ2-2, with no clear D. Trimming removed 2 bases from V and 3 bases from J, with 16 bases in between. The CDR3 extends over 17 amino acids. Germline V gene lookup returns CDR1 SGHVS and CDR2 FQNEAQ. CDR3 coding DNA: TGTGCCAGCAGCTTAAGCCGGTACCTTCGGGACACCGGGGAGCTGTTTTTT. Protein sequence: CASSLSRYLRDTGELFF.

The chain employs TRBV7-9 and TRBJ2-5; possible D gene TRBD2, 5 bases. Trimming took off 2 bases at V and 1 base at J, with 11 bases between the two ends. Per germline, CDR1 SEHNR and CDR2 FQNEAQ (reference sequence). This CDR3 contains 15 residues. The CDR3 DNA sequence: TGTGCCAGCAGCTTACCTGTCGGACTCCAAGAGACCCAGTACTTC. It encodes CASSLPVGLQETQYF. The full variable domain, its missing parts supplied by reference TRBV7-9 and TRBJ2-5, is DTGVSQNPRHKITKRGQNVTFRCDPISEHNRLYWYRQTLGQGPEFLTYFQNEAQLEKSRLLSDRFSAERPKGSFSTLEIQRTEQGDSAMYLCASSLPVGLQETQYFGPGTRLLVL.

The chain joins TRBV18 to TRBJ2-4; the D gene is possibly TRBD1 (6 bases). This CDR3 contains 15 residues. Germline V gene lookup returns CDR1 KGHSH and CDR2 LQKENI. Trimming cost V 2 bases and J 9 bases, with 17 bases left between them. The CDR3 region has the DNA TGTGCCAGCTCACCAATGCTGGCAGGGGAAAGCATTCAGTACTTC. This sequence encodes CASSPMLAGESIQYF.

The chain joins TRBV6-1 to TRBJ2-3, with TRBD2 as a possible D gene (6 bases). V was trimmed by 2 bases and J by 2 bases, leaving 17 bases between them. Germline values: CDR1 MNHNS, CDR2 SASEGT. CDR3 size: 17 residues. The CDR3 bases are TGTGCCAGCAGTGAACTATTGGGGGGACTTTACACAGATACGCAGTATTTT. It is translated as CASSELLGGLYTDTQYF.

This clone was detected a few times. The rearrangement uses TRBV5-6 and TRBJ2-3; D ambiguous. Per the germline V gene, CDR1 is SGHDT and CDR2 is YYEEEE. The CDR3 has 16 amino acids. V lost 3 bases and J 3 bases, leaving 17 bases between the germline ends. CDR3 amino acids: CASSSKTALETDTQYF. CDR3 nucleotide sequence: TGTGCCAGCAGCTCCAAGACCGCCCTGGAGACAGATACGCAGTATTTT.

The gene calls are TRBV18 and TRBJ1-2, with 9 bases matching TRBD1. The germline gives CDR1 KGHSH, CDR2 LQKENI. The V segment lost 5 bases and the J segment 2 bases; nucleotides outside the gene matches: 3. The CDR3 length is 14 residues. CDR3: CASSTGQGNYGYTF. The CDR3 DNA reads as TGTGCCAGCTCAACGGGACAGGGAAACTATGGCTACACCTTC.

V is TRBV7-9 and J is TRBJ1-4; no clear D. Trimming shortened V by 1 base and J by 0 bases, and 3 bases separated the two germline ends. CDR1 SEHNR and CDR2 FQNEAQ come from the germline V gene (reference sequence). CDR3 size: 14 residues. CDR3 region: CASSLEATNEKLFF. CDR3 sequence (DNA): TGTGCCAGCAGCTTAGAAGCAACTAATGAAAAACTGTTTTTT. Combining the CDR3 with reference TRBV7-9 and TRBJ1-4 gives the whole variable domain DTGVSQNPRHKITKRGQNVTFRCDPISEHNRLYWYRQTLGQGPEFLTYFQNEAQLEKSRLLSDRFSAERPKGSFSTLEIQRTEQGDSAMYLCASSLEATNEKLFFGSGTQLSVL.

The J gene is TRBJ2-3, the V gene TRBV6-5; D ambiguous. This CDR3 has 13 amino acids. Germline V gene lookup returns CDR1 MNHEY and CDR2 SVGAGI. Deletions cut 2 bases from V and 7 bases from J, with 10 bases between. Here the CDR3 DNA reads TGTGCCAGCAGTTACGGGCCTACATATACGCAGTATTTT. It is translated as CASSYGPTYTQYF.

The chain combines TRBV7-3 with TRBJ1-1, with unresolved D. V was cut by 5 bases and J by 4 bases, with 14 bases left in between. This CDR3 contains 14 residues. The V gene's germline CDR1 is SGHTA and CDR2 FQGTGA. The CDR3 loop reads CASSPSLYITEAFF. The CDR3 DNA follows: TGTGCCAGCAGCCCAAGCTTATACATCACTGAAGCTTTCTTT. Drawing the rest from reference TRBV7-3 and TRBJ1-1, the complete variable domain is GAGVSQTPSNKVTEKGKYVELRCDPISGHTALYWYRQSLGQGPEFLIYFQGTGAADDSGLPNDRFFAVRPEGSVSTLKIQRTERGDSAVYLCASSPSLYITEAFFGQGTRLTVV.

This clone was seen once. The chain employs TRBV3-1 (or the pseudogene TRBV3-2) and TRBJ2-1, with 10 bases identical to TRBD2. Germline CDR1 LGHDT, CDR2 YNNKEL (reference sequence). The length of the CDR3 is 15 residues. V was pared by 5 bases and J by 4 bases, with 5 bases of the junction left unmatched. As DNA, the CDR3 is TGTGCCAGCAGCAACTTAGCGGGGGGTTACAATGAGCAGTTCTTC. Its protein is CASSNLAGGYNEQFF.

DNA of the CDR3: TGTGCCAGCAGCTGGGACTTACGAGGTGAGCAGTTCTTC. It codes for CASSWDLRGEQFF. The chain uses TRBV7-2 and TRBJ2-1, with D possibly matching TRBD2 (6 bases). Trimming pared 4 bases from V and 9 bases from J, leaving 13 bases between. This CDR3 region has 13 residues. Looked up from germline, CDR1 is SGHTA and CDR2 is FQGNSA.

The rearrangement joins TRBV24-1 to TRBJ1-5, with 8 bases that match TRBD1. Germline V gene lookup returns CDR1 KGHDR and CDR2 SFDVKD. V dropped 2 bases and J dropped 6; count of bases not matched to a gene: 14. This CDR3 is 18 amino acids long. Written as DNA, the CDR3 is TGTGCCACCAGTGATTCCCCGGACAGGGATGGTGGTATTCAGCCCCAGCATTTT. This codes for CATSDSPDRDGGIQPQHF.

The chain couples TRBV7-2 to TRBJ2-1; TRBD1 matches 7 bases. V shed 4 bases and J 1 base; nucleotides not matched to a gene: 7. CDR1 is SGHTA and CDR2 is FQGNSA in the germline V gene. The CDR3 extends over 16 amino acids. CDR3 nucleotides: TGTGCCAGCAGCTCGAGGGGGCTTGGGTCCTACAATGAGCAGTTCTTC. Translated: CASSSRGLGSYNEQFF. The complete variable domain, with remaining parts taken from reference TRBV7-2 and TRBJ2-1, reads GAGVSQSPSNKVTEKGKDVELRCDPISGHTALYWYRQSLGQGLEFLIYFQGNSAPDKSGLPSDRFSAERTGGSVSTLTIQRTQQEDSAVYLCASSSRGLGSYNEQFFGPGTRLTVL.

This clone showed up just once. The V and J genes are TRBV19 and TRBJ2-5, with 7 bases aligning to TRBD2. Germline loops: CDR1 LNHDA, CDR2 SQIVND (reference sequence). This CDR3 spans 13 amino acids. V was clipped by 3 bases and J by 6 bases; unmatched bases: 4. This CDR3 is CASSMGGEQTQYF. In nucleotides, the CDR3 is TGTGCCAGTAGTATGGGGGGGGAGCAGACCCAGTACTTC.

This chain uses TRBV27 with TRBJ1-2; TRBD1 matches 7 bases. The junction had 5 bases not matched to a gene; V was cut back by 4 bases and J by 3 bases. Germline CDR1 reads MNHEY; CDR2 reads SMNVEV (reference sequence). The CDR3 has 14 amino acids. The DNA of the CDR3 is TGTGCCAGCAGTTCTGCCGGGACAGACTATGGCTACACCTTC. The encoded protein is CASSSAGTDYGYTF.

The chain links TRBV29-1 to TRBJ1-2; D uncertain. The CDR3 length is 11 residues. Between the trimmed V and J ends, which lost 4 bases and 5 bases, there was a span of 8 bases. Germline lookup yields CDR1 SQVTM and CDR2 ANQGSEA. CDR3 in DNA: TGCAGCGTTGTGTCGGCTTATGGCTACACCTTC. It specifies CSVVSAYGYTF.